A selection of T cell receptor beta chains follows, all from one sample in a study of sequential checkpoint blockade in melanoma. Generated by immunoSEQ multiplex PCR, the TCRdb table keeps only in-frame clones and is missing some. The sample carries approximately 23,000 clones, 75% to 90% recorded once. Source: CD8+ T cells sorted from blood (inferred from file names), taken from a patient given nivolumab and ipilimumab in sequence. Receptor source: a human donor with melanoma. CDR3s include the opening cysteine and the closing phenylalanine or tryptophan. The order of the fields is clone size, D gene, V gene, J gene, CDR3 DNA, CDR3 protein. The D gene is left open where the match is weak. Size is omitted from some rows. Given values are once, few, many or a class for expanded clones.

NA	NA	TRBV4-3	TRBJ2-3	TGCGCCAGCAGCCAAGGGGCAGAAAACACAGATACGCAGTATTTT	CASSQGAENTDTQYF
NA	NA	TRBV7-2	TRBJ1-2	TGTGCCAGCAGCTTAGCCTACAGAGGGTATGGCTACACCTTC	CASSLAYRGYGYTF
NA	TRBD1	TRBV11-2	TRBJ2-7	TGTGCCAGCAGCTTAAACCCCGGGACAGGTGACTACGAGCAGTACTTC	CASSLNPGTGDYEQYF
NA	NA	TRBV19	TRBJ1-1	TGTGCCAGTAAAGAGGCGGCCGGTGGGAACACTGAAGCTTTCTTT	CASKEAAGGNTEAFF
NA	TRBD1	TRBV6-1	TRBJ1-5	TGTGCCAGCAGTGGGACAGGGGAAAGCAATCAGCCCCAGCATTTT	CASSGTGESNQPQHF
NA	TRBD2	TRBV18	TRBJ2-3	TGTGCCAGCTCATCAGTGACTAGCGGTGATACGCAGTATTTT	CASSSVTSGDTQYF
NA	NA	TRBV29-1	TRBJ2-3	TGCAGCGTTGATGGGAGAAATACGCAGTATTTT	CSVDGRNTQYF
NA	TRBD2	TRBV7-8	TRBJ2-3	TGTGCCAGCAGCTATCTAGCGGGAACCACAGATACGCAGTATTTT	CASSYLAGTTDTQYF
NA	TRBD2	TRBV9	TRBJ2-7	TGTGCCAGCAGCGTTGATACTAGCGGGGGTACCTACGAGCAGTACTTC	CASSVDTSGGTYEQYF
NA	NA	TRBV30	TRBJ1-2	TGTGCCTGGAGTGTGCGGACAGTTAATGGCTACACCTTC	CAWSVRTVNGYTF
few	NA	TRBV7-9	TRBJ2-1	TGTGCCAGCAGGGGCGAGCTGGCGGAGGGGACCTACAATGAGCAGTTCTTC	CASRGELAEGTYNEQFF